Each of the 20 T cell receptor beta chains below was sequenced from the same sample in a study of cytomegalovirus exposure and HLA in healthy donors. PCR amplification relied on 60 Vbeta primers (plus 13 Jbeta primers). The assay was immunoSEQ multiplex PCR, and TCRdb's table has in-frame clones only and misses some. The data hold roughly 150,000 clones, with roughly 80% observed a single time. The sequenced material came from PBMCs. The receptors come from a male donor in good health and CMV-seronegative.

The chain has TRBV9 and TRBJ2-3; TRBD1 matches 9 bases. After removal of 4 bases from V and 3 bases from J, the junction contained 6 bases not matched to a gene. CDR3 length: 15 residues. Germline V lookup: CDR1 SGDLS, CDR2 YYNGEE. The CDR3 DNA reads as TGTGCCAGCAGCTCGAGGACAGGGGTGACAGATACGCAGTATTTT. Its translation is CASSSRTGVTDTQYF.

The chain uses TRBV7-2 and TRBJ1-4, with D unclear. The CDR3 is made up of 13 amino acids. Germline lookup yields CDR1 SGHTA and CDR2 FQGNSA. V was clipped by 6 bases and J by 5 bases, with 10 bases between them. The CDR3 DNA sequence: TGTGCCAGCAGTCGATACACGAATGAAAAACTGTTTTTT. This gives the protein CASSRYTNEKLFF.

The CDR3 loop reads CASSLSQDEQYF. DNA of the CDR3: TGTGCCAGCTCATTAAGCCAGGACGAGCAGTACTTC. This chain connects TRBV18 to TRBJ2-7; no clear D. The CDR3 runs to 12 residues. Germline loops: CDR1 KGHSH, CDR2 LQKENI. Trimming shortened V by 5 bases and J by 5 bases, and 10 bases separated the two germline ends.

The CDR3: CASRGPADRVNGDTQYF. CDR3 sequence (DNA): TGTGCCAGCAGAGGACCTGCTGACAGGGTAAATGGAGATACGCAGTATTTT. The chain has TRBV2 and TRBJ2-3, with 7 bases matching TRBD1. The CDR3 totals 17 residues. CDR1 SNHLY and CDR2 FYNNEI come from the germline V gene. The V gene end was trimmed by 6 bases and the J gene end by 5 bases; junction bases not matched to a gene: 17.

The chain joins TRBV6-1 to TRBJ2-1, with D unclear. V lost 1 base to trimming and J lost 0 bases, with 7 bases between them. The CDR3 runs to 15 residues. CDR1 and CDR2 (germline): MNHNS, SASEGT. As DNA, the CDR3 is TGTGCCAGCAGTGAAGACAGAATCTCCTACAATGAGCAGTTCTTC. Amino acid sequence: CASSEDRISYNEQFF.

The chain combines TRBV10-3 with TRBJ2-7, with a tentative D call TRBD2 (6 bases). Trimming removed 1 base at V and 2 bases at J, with 12 bases between. The CDR3 has 15 residues. Germline V gene data show CDR1 as ENHRY and CDR2 as SYGVKD. CDR3 protein: CAISEYGRTTYEQYF. CDR3 bases: TGTGCCATCAGTGAGTACGGGAGAACCACCTACGAGCAGTACTTC.

The V call is TRBV28, the J call TRBJ1-4, with D tentatively TRBD1 (5 bases). The CDR3 sequence is 14 residues long. Trimming took off 4 bases at V and 0 bases at J, with 6 bases between the two ends. Germline V gene lookup returns CDR1 MDHEN and CDR2 SYDVKM. CDR3 sequence reads: CASSSGTTNEKLFF. CDR3 nucleotides: TGTGCCAGCAGTTCAGGGACAACTAATGAAAAACTGTTTTTT.

This chain links TRBV6-5 with TRBJ2-2; 8 bases are shared with TRBD1. The germline V gene encodes CDR1 MNHEY and CDR2 SVGAGI. J was trimmed by 6 bases and V by 0 bases; bases with no gene match: 6. CDR3 length: 16 residues. The CDR3 loop reads CASSYSRTGSPGELFF. The DNA for the CDR3 is TGTGCCAGCAGTTACTCGAGGACAGGGTCTCCCGGGGAGCTGTTTTTT.

Many counts were recorded for this clone. V and J are TRBV19 and TRBJ2-3; a weak D match, TRBD2 (6 bases). This CDR3 spans 12 amino acids. The germline CDR1 and CDR2 sequences are LNHDA and SQIVND (reference sequence). V lost 9 bases, J lost 6 bases, and 13 bases lay in between. CDR3: CASRISGDTQYF. CDR3 nucleotide sequence: TGTGCCAGCAGAATAAGCGGGGATACGCAGTATTTT.

V is TRBV15 and J is TRBJ2-7, with 8 bases lining up with TRBD1. CDR1 and CDR2 (germline): LNHNV, YYDKDF (reference sequence). The trim removed 0 bases at V and 4 bases at J, leaving 5 bases unmatched. The CDR3 consists of 15 residues. The DNA of the CDR3 is TGTGCCACCAGCAGAGATGGAACAGGGGGGTACGAGCAGTACTTC. Encoded protein: CATSRDGTGGYEQYF.

CDR3 in DNA: TGTGCCAGCAGCTTTAAGCGGGGGGGCTACAATGAGCAGTTCTTC. Its translation is CASSFKRGGYNEQFF. The V and J genes are TRBV5-4 and TRBJ2-1; TRBD2 matches 10 bases. The J segment lost 3 bases and the V segment lost 2 bases, leaving 2 bases of the junction unmatched. The germline V gene encodes CDR1 SGHNT and CDR2 YYREEE (reference sequence). The CDR3 covers 15 residues.

This rearrangement joins TRBV28 to TRBJ2-4; 7 positions agree with TRBD1. Germline loops: CDR1 MDHEN, CDR2 SYDVKM. The CDR3 sequence is 15 residues long. V lost 7 bases and J lost 5; bases outside the gene matches: 11. This CDR3 is CASKKGQVGENIQYF. Written as DNA, the CDR3 is TGTGCCAGCAAAAAAGGACAGGTCGGGGAAAACATTCAGTACTTC.

The chain is built from TRBV30 and TRBJ1-5; TRBD1 matches 12 bases. With 1 base clipped from V and 7 bases from J, the junction kept 2 bases outside the gene matches. Germline CDR1 reads GTSNPN; CDR2 reads SVGIG (reference sequence). The CDR3 spans 14 residues. CDR3 DNA: TGTGCCTGGAGTGCCGGGACAGGGGGCCAGCCCCAGCATTTT. Translating gives CAWSAGTGGQPQHF.

J is TRBJ2-7 and V is TRBV10-1; 7 bases match TRBD1. The CDR3 totals 16 residues. With 5 bases clipped from V and 2 bases from J, the junction kept 12 bases outside the gene matches. Per germline, CDR1 WNHNN and CDR2 SYGVQD (reference sequence). In DNA, the CDR3 is TGCGCCAGCAGTTCCCCACCCAGGGGGTCGGCCTACGAGCAGTACTTC. It specifies CASSSPPRGSAYEQYF.

V usage is TRBV28 and J usage is TRBJ1-2, with 8 bases matching TRBD1. Germline CDR1 is MDHEN and CDR2 is SYDVKM. The CDR3 totals 16 residues. V dropped 3 bases and J dropped 3; count of bases not matched to a gene: 9. CDR3 DNA: TGTGCCAGCAGTTTTTTCGGGGCAGGGGGCGACTATGGCTACACCTTC. It specifies CASSFFGAGGDYGYTF.

This chain uses TRBV2 with TRBJ1-1; D is uncertain. There are 15 residues in the CDR3. Germline assignment: CDR1 SNHLY and CDR2 FYNNEI. Trimming shortened V by 5 bases and J by 0 bases, and 13 bases separated the two germline ends. CDR3 nucleotides: TGTGCCAGCAGTATGGGAGGAACAGTGAACACTGAAGCTTTCTTT. Its translation is CASSMGGTVNTEAFF.

The V call is TRBV7-2, the J call TRBJ2-5; no reliable D call. Per the germline V gene, CDR1 is SGHTA and CDR2 is FQGNSA. The CDR3 is 14 amino acids. Trimming left V 2 bases short and J 5 bases short, with 12 bases between. This CDR3 reads CASSLRPVGETQYF. For the CDR3, the DNA is TGTGCCAGCAGCTTAAGACCAGTGGGCGAGACCCAGTACTTC.

This clone was detected only a few times. The chain recombines TRBV2 with TRBJ1-5, with TRBD1 matching 7 bases. After removal of 1 base from V and 0 bases from J, the junction contained 9 bases not matched to a gene. The germline gives CDR1 SNHLY, CDR2 FYNNEI. This CDR3 contains 18 residues. In DNA form, the CDR3 reads TGTGCCAGCAGTGAAGGCGCGGGACAGTCATATAGCAATCAGCCCCAGCATTTT. Amino acid sequence: CASSEGAGQSYSNQPQHF.

The V and J genes are TRBV4-3 and TRBJ1-2; D is possibly TRBD1 (5 bases). This CDR3 spans 16 amino acids. In germline, CDR1 is LGHNA, CDR2 YSLEER. Trimming pared 3 bases from V and 0 bases from J, leaving 14 bases between. Here the CDR3 reads CASSQDGRGANYGYTF. CDR3 in DNA: TGCGCCAGCAGCCAGGATGGGAGGGGCGCTAACTATGGCTACACCTTC.

This clone was seen a handful of times. The V gene is TRBV7-3, the J gene TRBJ2-1, with D unresolved. Germline values: CDR1 SGHTA, CDR2 FQGTGA. CDR3 length equals 13 residues. V shed 5 bases and J shed 7 bases, with 12 bases lying between them. The CDR3 DNA is TGTGCCAGCAGCGACGTAGGCGGAAATGAGCAGTTCTTC. Amino acid sequence: CASSDVGGNEQFF.